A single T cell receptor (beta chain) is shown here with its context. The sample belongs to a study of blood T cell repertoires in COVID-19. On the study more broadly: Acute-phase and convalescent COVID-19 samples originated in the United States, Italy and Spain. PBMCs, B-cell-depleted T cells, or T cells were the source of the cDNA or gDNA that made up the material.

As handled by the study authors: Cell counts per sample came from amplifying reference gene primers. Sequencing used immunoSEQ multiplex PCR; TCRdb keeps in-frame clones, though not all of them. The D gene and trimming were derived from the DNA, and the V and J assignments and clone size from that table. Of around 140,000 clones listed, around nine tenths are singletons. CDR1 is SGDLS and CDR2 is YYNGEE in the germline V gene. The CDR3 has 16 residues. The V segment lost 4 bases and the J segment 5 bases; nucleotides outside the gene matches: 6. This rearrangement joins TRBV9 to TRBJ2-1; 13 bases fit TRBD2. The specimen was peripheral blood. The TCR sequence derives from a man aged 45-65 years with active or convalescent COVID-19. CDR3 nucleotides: TGTGCCAGCAGCTTACTAGCGGGGGGGCCTAACAATGAGCAGTTCTTC. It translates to CASSLLAGGPNNEQFF.